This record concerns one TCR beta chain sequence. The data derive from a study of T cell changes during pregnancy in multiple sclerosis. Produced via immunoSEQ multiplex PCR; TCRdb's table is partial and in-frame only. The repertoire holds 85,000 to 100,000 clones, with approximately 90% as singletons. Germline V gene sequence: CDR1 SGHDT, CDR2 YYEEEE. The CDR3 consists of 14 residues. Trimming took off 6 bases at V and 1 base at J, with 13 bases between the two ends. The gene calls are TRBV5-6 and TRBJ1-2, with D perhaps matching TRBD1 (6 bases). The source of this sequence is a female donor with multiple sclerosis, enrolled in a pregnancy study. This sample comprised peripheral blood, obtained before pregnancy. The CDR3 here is CASNFKGVNYGYTF. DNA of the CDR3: TGTGCCAGCAACTTTAAGGGGGTTAACTATGGCTACACCTTC.